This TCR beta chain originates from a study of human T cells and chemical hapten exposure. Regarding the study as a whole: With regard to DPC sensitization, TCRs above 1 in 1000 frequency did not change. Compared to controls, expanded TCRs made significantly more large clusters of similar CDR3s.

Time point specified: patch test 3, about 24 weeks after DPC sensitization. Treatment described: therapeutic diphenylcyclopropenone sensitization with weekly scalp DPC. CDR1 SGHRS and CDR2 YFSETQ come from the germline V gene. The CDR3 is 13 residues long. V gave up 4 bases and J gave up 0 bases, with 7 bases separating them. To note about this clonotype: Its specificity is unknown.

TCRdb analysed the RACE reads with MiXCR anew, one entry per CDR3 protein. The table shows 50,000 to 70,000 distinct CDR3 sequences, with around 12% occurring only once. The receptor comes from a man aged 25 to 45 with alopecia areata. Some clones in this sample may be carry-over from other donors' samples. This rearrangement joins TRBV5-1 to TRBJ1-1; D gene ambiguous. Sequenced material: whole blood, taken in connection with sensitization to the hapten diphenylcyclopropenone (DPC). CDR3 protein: CASSRTVNTEAFF. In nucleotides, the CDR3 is TGCGCCAGCAGCCGAACAGTGAACACTGAAGCTTTCTTT.